Following are 10 T cell receptor beta chains from one sample sequenced in a study of PD-1 blockade in classical Hodgkin lymphoma. No patient escaped relapse after autologous stem cell transplantation, and brentuximab vedotin exposure varied. Sequencing used immunoSEQ multiplex PCR; TCRdb keeps in-frame clones, though not all of them. The repertoire holds about 42,000 clones, 70% to 80% seen once, with approximately 3% in the top ten. The source was peripheral blood mononuclear cells (PBMCs), collected at baseline. The receptors shown here come from a human donor with classical Hodgkin lymphoma.

The chain is built from TRBV29-1 and TRBJ2-7; 7 bases align to TRBD2. Germline V gene data show CDR1 as SQVTM and CDR2 as ANQGSEA. Trimming cost V 7 bases and J 2 bases; bases outside gene matches: 8. The CDR3 contains 13 residues. CDR3 DNA: TGCAGCGCCACATCTGCGGGGGCCTACGAGCAGTACTTC. This encodes CSATSAGAYEQYF.

V usage is TRBV29-1 and J usage is TRBJ1-3, with unresolved D. CDR3 length: 14 amino acids. Germline values: CDR1 SQVTM, CDR2 ANQGSEA. Trimming removed 6 bases at V and 2 bases at J, with 14 bases between. This chain's CDR3 is CSVSPGDTGNTIYF. CDR3 nucleotides: TGCAGCGTATCCCCCGGGGATACTGGAAACACCATATATTTT.

This clone appeared a single time. The rearrangement uses TRBV4-1 and TRBJ2-1; 9 bases map to TRBD1. Looked up from germline, CDR1 is MGHRA and CDR2 is YSYEKL. The CDR3 extends over 17 amino acids. Trimming at V came to 1 base and at J to 4 bases, leaving 8 bases not matched to a gene. The CDR3 loop is CASSQALGQGPYNEQFF. The CDR3 nucleotides are TGCGCCAGCAGCCAAGCCCTAGGACAGGGGCCTTACAATGAGCAGTTCTTC.

The chain links TRBV5-4 to TRBJ2-7; TRBD1 or TRBD2 may be the D gene (6 bases each). The germline V gene has CDR1 SGHNT and CDR2 YYREEE (reference sequence). CDR3 length: 15 amino acids. Trimming pared 4 bases from V and 6 bases from J, leaving 20 bases between. The CDR3 nucleotides are TGTGCCAGCAGCCCCAGACCGGGGGCGAACCGCGAGCAGTACTTC. The encoded protein is CASSPRPGANREQYF.

The chain couples TRBV7-2 to TRBJ2-7, with D perhaps TRBD1 (5 bases). The CDR3 sequence is 13 residues long. CDR1 is SGHTA, CDR2 FQGNSA, per germline. V lost 1 base, J lost 5 bases, and 9 bases lay in between. The CDR3 here is CASSLDLGDEQYF. As DNA, the CDR3 is TGTGCCAGCAGCTTAGATTTAGGGGACGAGCAGTACTTC.

This clone has more than one count but fewer than ten. The CDR3 protein is CASSQHYGYTF. The CDR3 DNA is TGTGCCAGCAGCCAACACTATGGCTACACCTTC. V is TRBV14 and J is TRBJ1-2; D is unresolved. The CDR3 runs 11 residues. The germline V gene has CDR1 SGHDN and CDR2 FVKESK. Trimming shortened V by 2 bases and J by 3 bases, and 1 base separated the two germline ends.

The chain combines TRBV6-5 with TRBJ1-5; 9 bases align to TRBD1. CDR3 length: 15 residues. V dropped 8 bases and J dropped 4; count of bases not matched to a gene: 9. Looked up from germline, CDR1 is MNHEY and CDR2 is SVGAGI. The CDR3: CASRRKGTGNQPQHF. The CDR3 bases are TGTGCCAGCCGCAGGAAGGGGACAGGGAATCAGCCCCAGCATTTT.

The V gene is TRBV9, the J gene TRBJ1-5; D is unresolved. The length of the CDR3 is 15 residues. CDR1 and CDR2 from the germline V gene are SGDLS and YYNGEE. V shed 0 bases and J shed 3 bases, with 10 bases lying between them. In DNA, the CDR3 is TGTGCCAGCAGCGTAGGAGGAACAGACAATCAGCCCCAGCATTTT. Translated: CASSVGGTDNQPQHF.

This rearrangement joins TRBV28 to TRBJ2-2, with 10 positions matching TRBD1. Germline CDR1 is MDHEN and CDR2 is SYDVKM. This CDR3 region has 16 residues. The V segment lost 4 bases and the J segment 2 bases; nucleotides outside the gene matches: 4. Here the CDR3 DNA reads TGTGCCAGCAGTTCCGGGACAGGGGTCAACACCGGGGAGCTGTTTTTT. Protein: CASSSGTGVNTGELFF.

Regarding this clone: Other DNA sequences in this specimen translate into the identical CDR3. This sequence joins TRBV5-1 and TRBJ1-5; D is uncertain. The germline CDR1 and CDR2 sequences are SGHRS and YFSETQ. V was shortened by 1 base and J by 4 bases, with 6 bases between the two germline ends. CDR3 length: 13 amino acids. The CDR3 coding sequence is TGCGCCAGCAGCTTGTCGGATAATCAGCCCCAGCATTTT. It translates to CASSLSDNQPQHF.